One sample yielded the 26 T cell receptor beta chains listed below, sequenced in a study of blood T cell repertoires in COVID-19. This table comes from immunoSEQ multiplex PCR, and its TCRdb copy is limited to in-frame clones, with some not included. The sample carries around 230,000 clones, approximately 90% recorded once. Sequenced material: peripheral blood. These receptors were collected from a man aged 25-45 years who had recovered from COVID-19.

This chain joins TRBV2 and TRBJ1-2; TRBD1 matches at 7 bases. The V and J ends lost 6 bases and 4 bases, in that order; junction bases with no gene match: 5. The CDR3 has 13 amino acids. CDR1 SNHLY and CDR2 FYNNEI come from the germline V gene. The CDR3: CASRTSGGYGYTF. In DNA, the CDR3 is TGTGCCAGCAGAACATCAGGGGGCTATGGCTACACCTTC.

The chain links TRBV19 to TRBJ1-2; TRBD1 is a possible D gene (5 bases). Germline CDR1 is LNHDA and CDR2 is SQIVND (reference sequence). The V and J ends lost 2 bases and 5 bases respectively, with 12 bases between them. The CDR3 runs to 14 residues. CDR3 amino acids: CASSILPGPYGYTF. CDR3 DNA sequence: TGTGCCAGTAGTATATTACCAGGGCCTTATGGCTACACCTTC.

A remark on this clone: This CDR3 is also generated by other DNA sequences in the sample. The chain combines TRBV7-9 with TRBJ1-1; the D gene is possibly TRBD1 (5 bases). The CDR3 sequence is 13 residues long. Trimming left V 5 bases short and J 2 bases short, with 9 bases between. Germline CDR1 SEHNR, CDR2 FQNEAQ (reference sequence). The CDR3 bases are TGTGCCAGCAGCCTCGACAGTAACACTGAAGCTTTCTTT. Translated, it gives CASSLDSNTEAFF.

This chain connects TRBV6-5 to TRBJ2-2, with TRBD2 as a possible D gene (5 bases). Between the trimmed V and J ends, which lost 6 bases and 1 base, there was a span of 9 bases. The CDR3 spans 14 residues. Germline CDR1 is MNHEY and CDR2 is SVGAGI. The CDR3 region has the DNA TGTGCCAGCAGCCGCGGAGGGAACACCGGGGAGCTGTTTTTT. Protein product: CASSRGGNTGELFF.

This clone was detected once. The chain is built from TRBV7-2 and TRBJ1-6; possibly TRBD1 for D (5 bases). CDR1 and CDR2 (germline): SGHTA, FQGNSA. The CDR3 covers 15 residues. V was shortened by 5 bases and J by 10 bases, with 18 bases between the two germline ends. CDR3 sequence reads: CASSLTQGVDSPLHF. The CDR3, as DNA: TGTGCCAGCAGCCTGACCCAGGGTGTAGACTCACCCCTCCACTTT.

For the CDR3, the DNA is TGTGCCAGCAGGACGATGGCAGGGGAGGGAGAGACCCAGTACTTC. Its translation: CASRTMAGEGETQYF. V gene TRBV6-5 combines with J gene TRBJ2-5, with a tentative D call TRBD2 (7 bases). With 6 bases removed from V and 4 bases from J, the gap between germline ends came to 18 bases. The CDR3 sequence is 15 residues long. Germline-derived CDR1 and CDR2 are MNHEY and SVGAGI.

The chain couples TRBV18 to TRBJ2-7; D is perhaps TRBD2 (5 bases). The CDR3 sequence is 15 residues long. Germline V gene data show CDR1 as KGHSH and CDR2 as LQKENI. V gave up 6 bases and J gave up 4 bases, with 19 bases separating them. This CDR3 reads CASSPGRRPEYEQYF. The CDR3 DNA reads TGTGCCAGCTCTCCCGGCAGGAGGCCAGAATACGAGCAGTACTTC.

V is TRBV11-3 and J is TRBJ2-1; 13 bases match TRBD2. Germline values: CDR1 SGHNT, CDR2 YENEEA. V dropped 5 bases and J dropped 9; count of bases not matched to a gene: 7. This CDR3 is built from 15 residues. The CDR3 here is CASSPGTSGVGEQFF. CDR3 bases: TGTGCCAGCAGCCCCGGGACTAGCGGGGTTGGTGAGCAGTTCTTC.

V is TRBV6-5 and J is TRBJ1-4; D might be TRBD1 (5 bases). The germline CDR1 and CDR2 sequences are MNHEY and SVGAGI. This CDR3 has 14 residues. Deletions cut 7 bases from V and 6 bases from J, with 15 bases between. The CDR3 protein is CASKTGVKHEKLFF. In nucleotides, the CDR3 is TGTGCCAGCAAAACGGGGGTAAAGCATGAAAAACTGTTTTTT.

J is TRBJ2-1 and V is TRBV4-2; TRBD1 aligns across 9 bases. V lost 2 bases and J lost 6; bases outside the gene matches: 8. CDR1 is LGHNA, CDR2 YNFKEQ, per germline. The CDR3 loop spans 16 amino acids. The CDR3 region is CASSQFRDRVSNEQFF. Written as DNA, the CDR3 is TGTGCCAGCAGCCAATTCCGGGACAGGGTGTCCAATGAGCAGTTCTTC.

The chain links TRBV19 to TRBJ1-1; TRBD1 matches at 8 bases. CDR3 length: 14 amino acids. CDR1 and CDR2 from the germline V gene are LNHDA and SQIVND (reference sequence). Germline trimming cut 5 bases from V and 4 bases from J; bases unmatched to any gene: 6. The CDR3 is CASSFQGAPTEAFF. The DNA for the CDR3 is TGTGCCAGTAGTTTCCAGGGGGCCCCCACTGAAGCTTTCTTT.

The table lists this clone with a count of one. The V call is TRBV24-1, the J call TRBJ2-3; a weak D match, TRBD1 (5 bases). CDR3 size: 16 residues. The V gene lost 5 bases and the J gene lost 1 base, with 15 bases spanning the gap. Germline-derived CDR1 and CDR2 are KGHDR and SFDVKD. Here the CDR3 reads CATSVGSGWGTDTQYF. The CDR3 DNA sequence: TGTGCCACCAGTGTGGGTTCAGGGTGGGGCACAGATACGCAGTATTTT.

Only one count was recorded for this clone. CDR3 loop: CASSYSGQGADTQYF. The CDR3, as DNA: TGTGCCAGCAGTTACTCGGGACAGGGGGCAGATACGCAGTATTTT. This chain links TRBV6-5 with TRBJ2-3, with TRBD1 identical over 11 bases. Germline V gene lookup returns CDR1 MNHEY and CDR2 SVGAGI. J was trimmed by 4 bases and V by 0 bases; bases with no gene match: 0. CDR3 length equals 15 residues.

This clone was seen only once. The chain has TRBV3-1 (or the pseudogene TRBV3-2) and TRBJ1-4; TRBD1 might be the D (6 bases). Trimming took 0 bases from V and 8 from J, leaving 13 bases between them. The CDR3 spans 15 residues. The germline V gene encodes CDR1 LGHDT and CDR2 YNNKEL (reference sequence). Written as DNA, the CDR3 is TGTGCCAGCAGCCAAGAACAGGGTGTGGAAGAAAAACTGTTTTTT. As protein: CASSQEQGVEEKLFF.

The chain is built from TRBV27 and TRBJ2-3; 12 nucleotides match TRBD2. The CDR3 covers 18 residues. The V segment lost 2 bases and the J segment 2 bases; nucleotides outside the gene matches: 8. Germline V gives CDR1 MNHEY, CDR2 SMNVEV (reference sequence). The CDR3 loop is CASSLTLAGGRDTDTQYF. The CDR3 bases are TGTGCCAGCAGTTTAACCCTAGCGGGGGGGAGAGACACAGATACGCAGTATTTT.

The chain uses TRBV14 and TRBJ2-1, with 9 bases lining up with TRBD2. Germline CDR1 SGHDN, CDR2 FVKESK. The J segment lost 8 bases and the V segment lost 1 base, leaving 6 bases of the junction unmatched. The CDR3 runs to 15 residues. The DNA for the CDR3 is TGTGCCAGCAGCCAAGGAGCTAGCGGGGTCTATGAGCAGTTCTTC. The encoded protein is CASSQGASGVYEQFF.

The chain uses TRBV9 and TRBJ2-3; 11 bases are a match to TRBD2. Per germline, CDR1 SGDLS and CDR2 YYNGEE. The CDR3 runs 16 residues. J was trimmed by 4 bases and V by 0 bases; bases with no gene match: 4. This chain's CDR3 is CASSVALAGGADTQYF. The CDR3, as DNA: TGTGCCAGCAGCGTAGCTCTAGCGGGGGGCGCAGATACGCAGTATTTT.

V gene TRBV7-9 combines with J gene TRBJ2-7; D unresolved. This CDR3 is 14 amino acids long. Between the trimmed V and J ends, which lost 1 base and 4 bases, there was a span of 11 bases. Germline assignment: CDR1 SEHNR and CDR2 FQNEAQ (reference sequence). The CDR3 loop is CASSLGNREYEQYF. The CDR3 bases are TGTGCCAGCAGCTTAGGGAACAGAGAATACGAGCAGTACTTC.

This clone was counted once. This chain connects TRBV6-5 to TRBJ1-3; perhaps TRBD1 as D (5 bases). The CDR3 totals 15 residues. The germline V and J ends were trimmed by 7 bases and 2 bases, with 15 bases remaining between them. CDR1 and CDR2 from the germline V gene are MNHEY and SVGAGI. CDR3 region: CASTRGEVTGNTIYF. The CDR3 DNA sequence: TGTGCCAGCACGCGGGGGGAAGTAACTGGAAACACCATATATTTT.

The chain uses TRBV5-1 and TRBJ1-2, with D perhaps matching TRBD1 (6 bases). V was pared by 4 bases and J by 1 base, with 14 bases between. This CDR3 has 15 residues. The germline V gene has CDR1 SGHRS and CDR2 YFSETQ. The CDR3 sequence is CASSGGQMFNYGYTF. DNA for the CDR3: TGCGCCAGCAGCGGGGGACAAATGTTTAACTATGGCTACACCTTC.

This chain connects TRBV5-1 to TRBJ1-5; maybe TRBD1 (6 bases). Deletions cut 0 bases from V and 9 bases from J, with 19 bases between. Germline-derived CDR1 and CDR2 are SGHRS and YFSETQ. The CDR3 spans 16 residues. Written as DNA, the CDR3 is TGCGCCAGCAGCTTGGGCTCATCTGGGCAGGGGTCGCCCCAGCATTTT. This codes for CASSLGSSGQGSPQHF. The variable domain in full, with the rest retrieved from reference TRBV5-1 and TRBJ1-5, is KAGVTQTPRYLIKTRGQQVTLSCSPISGHRSVSWYQQTPGQGLQFLFEYFSETQRNKGNFPGRFSGRQFSNSRSEMNVSTLELGDSALYLCASSLGSSGQGSPQHFGDGTRLSIL.

The chain joins TRBV7-9 to TRBJ2-1; 8 nucleotides match TRBD2. The CDR3 is 14 amino acids. V shed 3 bases, J shed 7 bases, and the junction held 5 bases outside the gene matches. Germline lookup yields CDR1 SEHNR and CDR2 FQNEAQ (reference sequence). CDR3 protein: CASSLPPGGNEQFF. For the CDR3, the DNA is TGTGCCAGCAGCTTGCCCCCGGGGGGGAATGAGCAGTTCTTC.

The rearrangement links TRBV30 to TRBJ1-4; 11 bases are shared with TRBD1. CDR1 is GTSNPN and CDR2 is SVGIG in the germline V gene (reference sequence). J was trimmed by 7 bases and V by 1 base; bases with no gene match: 5. The CDR3 loop spans 15 amino acids. CDR3 protein: CAWSALGQGGEKLFF. The CDR3 DNA is TGTGCCTGGAGTGCCCTGGGACAGGGGGGTGAAAAACTGTTTTTT.

The rearrangement links TRBV24-1 to TRBJ2-1, with 11 bases matching TRBD1. The J segment lost 3 bases and the V segment lost 4 bases, leaving 4 bases of the junction unmatched. Germline V gene sequence: CDR1 KGHDR, CDR2 SFDVKD. The CDR3 has 16 amino acids. CDR3 protein: CATSDKGQGVYNEQFF. CDR3 in DNA: TGTGCCACCAGTGACAAGGGACAGGGGGTCTACAATGAGCAGTTCTTC.

The chain joins TRBV30 to TRBJ1-3; D perhaps matches TRBD1 (6 bases). The CDR3 is 16 amino acids. V lost 3 bases, J lost 0 bases, and 15 bases lay in between. Germline CDR1 and CDR2: GTSNPN and SVGIG (reference sequence). This CDR3 reads CAWREWGGISGNTIYF. The DNA of the CDR3 is TGTGCCTGGAGGGAGTGGGGGGGCATCTCTGGAAACACCATATATTTT. Filled out from reference TRBV30 and TRBJ1-3, the complete variable domain reads SQTIHQWPATLVQPVGSPLSLECTVEGTSNPNLYWYRQAAGRGLQLLFYSVGIGQISSEVPQNLSASRPQDRQFILSSKKLLLSDSGFYLCAWREWGGISGNTIYFGEGSWLTVV.

The chain combines TRBV4-1 with TRBJ2-7; TRBD2 matches at 10 bases. The CDR3 covers 16 residues. V shed 4 bases, J shed 2 bases, and the junction held 8 bases outside the gene matches. Germline CDR1 MGHRA, CDR2 YSYEKL. The CDR3 coding sequence is TGCGCCAGCAGCCCCCCGAGGACTAGCGGAGCCTACGAGCAGTACTTC. It is translated as CASSPPRTSGAYEQYF.